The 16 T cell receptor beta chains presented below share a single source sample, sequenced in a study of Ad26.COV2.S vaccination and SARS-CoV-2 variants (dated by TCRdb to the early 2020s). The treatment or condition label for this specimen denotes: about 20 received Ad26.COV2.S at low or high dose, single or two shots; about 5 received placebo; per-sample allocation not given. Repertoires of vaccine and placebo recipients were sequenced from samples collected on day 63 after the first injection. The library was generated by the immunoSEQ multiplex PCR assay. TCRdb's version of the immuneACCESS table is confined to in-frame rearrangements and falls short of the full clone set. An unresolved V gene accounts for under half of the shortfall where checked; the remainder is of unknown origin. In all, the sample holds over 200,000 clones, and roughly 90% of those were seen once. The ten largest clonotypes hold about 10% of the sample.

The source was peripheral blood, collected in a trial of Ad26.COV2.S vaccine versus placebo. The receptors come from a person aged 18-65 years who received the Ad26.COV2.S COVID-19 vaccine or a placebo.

CDR3 DNA: TGTGCCAGCAGTTTAAGTCCCAGGGTCAATGAGCAGTTCTTC. Encoded protein: CASSLSPRVNEQFF. The chain has TRBV27 and TRBJ2-1; tentatively, D is TRBD1 (5 bases). The V gene lost 2 bases and the J gene lost 6 bases, with 11 bases spanning the gap. This CDR3 contains 14 residues. Looked up from germline, CDR1 is MNHEY and CDR2 is SMNVEV (reference sequence).

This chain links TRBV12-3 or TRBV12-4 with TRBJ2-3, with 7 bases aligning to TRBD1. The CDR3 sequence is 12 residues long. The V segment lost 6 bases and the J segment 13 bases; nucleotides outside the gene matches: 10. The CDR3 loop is CASSPDRVEKYF. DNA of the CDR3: TGTGCCAGCAGCCCAGACAGGGTGGAGAAGTATTTT.

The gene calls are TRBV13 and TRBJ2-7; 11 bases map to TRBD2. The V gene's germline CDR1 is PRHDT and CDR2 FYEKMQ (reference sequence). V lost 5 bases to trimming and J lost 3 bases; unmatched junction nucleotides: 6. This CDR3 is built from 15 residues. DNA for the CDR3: TGTGCCAGCAGCCCCGGGACTAGCGGCTTCTACGAGCAGTACTTC. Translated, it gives CASSPGTSGFYEQYF. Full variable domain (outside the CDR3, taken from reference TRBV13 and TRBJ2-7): AAGVIQSPRHLIKEKRETATLKCYPIPRHDTVYWYQQGPGQDPQFLISFYEKMQSDKGSIPDRFSAQQFSDYHSELNMSSLELGDSALYFCASSPGTSGFYEQYFGPGTRLTVT.

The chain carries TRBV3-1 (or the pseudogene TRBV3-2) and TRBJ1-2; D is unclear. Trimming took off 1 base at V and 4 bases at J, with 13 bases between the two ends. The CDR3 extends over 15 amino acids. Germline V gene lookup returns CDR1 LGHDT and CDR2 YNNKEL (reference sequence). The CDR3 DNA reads TGTGCCAGCAGCCAAGGATCCCCGAGCCCCTATGGCTACACCTTC. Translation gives CASSQGSPSPYGYTF.

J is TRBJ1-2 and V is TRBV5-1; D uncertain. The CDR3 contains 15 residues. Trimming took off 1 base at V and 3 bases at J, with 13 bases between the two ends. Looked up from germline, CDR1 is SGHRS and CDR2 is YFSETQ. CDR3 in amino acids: CASSLISAIDYGYTF. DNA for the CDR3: TGCGCCAGCAGCTTGATAAGTGCCATAGACTATGGCTACACCTTC.

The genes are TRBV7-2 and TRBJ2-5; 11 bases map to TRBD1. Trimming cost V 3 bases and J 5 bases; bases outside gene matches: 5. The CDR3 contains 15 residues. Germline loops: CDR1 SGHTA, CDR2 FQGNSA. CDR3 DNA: TGTGCCAGCAGCTTGGGACAGGGGGTTGGTGAGACCCAGTACTTC. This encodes CASSLGQGVGETQYF.

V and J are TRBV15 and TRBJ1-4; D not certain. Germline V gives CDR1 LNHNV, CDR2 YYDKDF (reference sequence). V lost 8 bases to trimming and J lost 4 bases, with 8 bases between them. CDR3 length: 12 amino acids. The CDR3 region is CATSGGNEKLFF. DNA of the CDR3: TGTGCCACCTCCGGAGGTAATGAAAAACTGTTTTTT.

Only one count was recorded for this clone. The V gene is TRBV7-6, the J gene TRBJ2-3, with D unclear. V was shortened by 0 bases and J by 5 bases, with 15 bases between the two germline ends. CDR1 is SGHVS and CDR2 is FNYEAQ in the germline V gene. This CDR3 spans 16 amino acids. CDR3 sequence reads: CASSLAPSPAVDTQYF. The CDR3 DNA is TGTGCCAGCAGCTTAGCGCCCAGTCCGGCGGTAGATACGCAGTATTTT.

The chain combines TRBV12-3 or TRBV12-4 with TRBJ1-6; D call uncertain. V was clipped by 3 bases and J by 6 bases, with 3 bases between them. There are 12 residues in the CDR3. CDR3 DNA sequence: TGTGCCAGCAGTTTCTTTAATTCACCCCTCCACTTT. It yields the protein CASSFFNSPLHF.

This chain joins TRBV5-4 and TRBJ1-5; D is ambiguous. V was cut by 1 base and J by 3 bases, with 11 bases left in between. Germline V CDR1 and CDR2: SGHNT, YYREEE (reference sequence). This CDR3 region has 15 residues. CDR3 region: CASSLLPDINQPQHF. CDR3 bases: TGTGCCAGCAGCTTGTTACCCGACATCAATCAGCCCCAGCATTTT. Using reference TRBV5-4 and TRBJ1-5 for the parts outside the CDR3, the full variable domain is ETGVTQSPTHLIKTRGQQVTLRCSSQSGHNTVSWYQQALGQGPQFIFQYYREEENGRGNFPPRFSGLQFPNYSSELNVNALELDDSALYLCASSLLPDINQPQHFGDGTRLSIL.

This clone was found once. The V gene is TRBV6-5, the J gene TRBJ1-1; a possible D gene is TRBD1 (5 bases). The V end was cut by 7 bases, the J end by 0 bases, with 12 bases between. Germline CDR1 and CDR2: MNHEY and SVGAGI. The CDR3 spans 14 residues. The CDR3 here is CASTPGHMNTEAFF. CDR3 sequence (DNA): TGTGCCAGCACCCCAGGACACATGAACACTGAAGCTTTCTTT.

The CDR3 DNA follows: TGTGCCAGCAGCTACAGGGCTAGCGGGAAGGATACGCAGTATTTT. Protein: CASSYRASGKDTQYF. The rearrangement joins TRBV6-4 to TRBJ2-3; 9 bases match TRBD2. Germline V gene lookup returns CDR1 MRHNA and CDR2 SNTAGT. Trimming removed 6 bases from V and 6 bases from J; junction bases left unmatched: 10. The CDR3 is made up of 15 amino acids.

The CDR3: CASSSGQGDSPLHF. CDR3 DNA: TGTGCCAGCAGTTCCGGGCAGGGGGATTCACCCCTCCACTTT. V is TRBV28 and J is TRBJ1-6; 7 bases fit TRBD1. The CDR3 is 14 residues long. Trimming took 4 bases from V and 8 from J; bases not matched to a gene: 5. The germline V gene encodes CDR1 MDHEN and CDR2 SYDVKM.

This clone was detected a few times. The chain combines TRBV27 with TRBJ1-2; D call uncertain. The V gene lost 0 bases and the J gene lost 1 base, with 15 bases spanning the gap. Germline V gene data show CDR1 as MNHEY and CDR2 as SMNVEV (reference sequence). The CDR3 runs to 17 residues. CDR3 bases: TGTGCCAGCAGTTTATCCTGGGAAACCCAACGTAACTATGGCTACACCTTC. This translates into CASSLSWETQRNYGYTF.

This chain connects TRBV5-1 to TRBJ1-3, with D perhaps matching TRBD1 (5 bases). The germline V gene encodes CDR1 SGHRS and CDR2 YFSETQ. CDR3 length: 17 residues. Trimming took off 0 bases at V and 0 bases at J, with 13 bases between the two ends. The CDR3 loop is CASSLVGLQYSGNTIYF. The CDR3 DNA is TGCGCCAGCAGCTTGGTGGGACTCCAGTACTCTGGAAACACCATATATTTT.

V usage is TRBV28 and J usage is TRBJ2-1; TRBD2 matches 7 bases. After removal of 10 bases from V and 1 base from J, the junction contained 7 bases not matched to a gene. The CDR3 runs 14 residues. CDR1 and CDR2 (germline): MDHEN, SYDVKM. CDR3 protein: CAIRGSLSYNEQFF. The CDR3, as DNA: TGTGCCATCCGCGGGAGTCTATCCTACAATGAGCAGTTCTTC.